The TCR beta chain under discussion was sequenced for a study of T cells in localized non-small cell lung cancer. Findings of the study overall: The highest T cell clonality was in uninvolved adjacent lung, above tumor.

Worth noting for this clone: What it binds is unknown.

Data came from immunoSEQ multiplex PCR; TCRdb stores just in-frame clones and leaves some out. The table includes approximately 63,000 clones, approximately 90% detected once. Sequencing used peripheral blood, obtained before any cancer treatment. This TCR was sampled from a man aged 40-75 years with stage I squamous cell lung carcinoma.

The CDR3 spells CASIGLAGLRGYNEQFF. CDR3 DNA: TGTGCCAGCATAGGTTTGGCCGGGCTCAGAGGTTACAATGAGCAGTTCTTC. This chain joins TRBV25-1 and TRBJ2-1; no firm D call. The germline gives CDR1 MGHDK, CDR2 SYGVNS. This CDR3 spans 17 amino acids. Trimming pared 7 bases from V and 4 bases from J, leaving 23 bases between. Based on the CDR3 plus reference TRBV25-1 and TRBJ2-1, the full variable domain is EADIYQTPRYLVIGTGKKITLECSQTMGHDKMYWYQQDPGMELHLIHYSYGVNSTEKGDLSSESTVSRIRTEHFPLTLESARPSHTSQYLCASIGLAGLRGYNEQFFGPGTRLTVL.